Listed here are 8 T cell receptor beta chains from one sample, sequenced in a study of blood T cell repertoires in COVID-19. Libraries were prepared by immunoSEQ multiplex PCR; TCRdb keeps only in-frame clonotypes and omits some of them. The table records roughly 70,000 clones, roughly 90% of them present only once. Source material: peripheral blood. These receptors originate from a woman aged 60 to 75 with active COVID-19.

The rearrangement links TRBV5-1 to TRBJ2-2; 10 bases are a match to TRBD2. The trim removed 2 bases at V and 5 bases at J, leaving 6 bases unmatched. This CDR3 contains 16 residues. Germline V gene sequence: CDR1 SGHRS, CDR2 YFSETQ. The CDR3 loop is CASSLRTSGGTGELFF. The CDR3 coding sequence is TGCGCCAGCAGCTTACGGACTAGCGGAGGGACCGGGGAGCTGTTTTTT.

The gene calls are TRBV20-1 and TRBJ2-7; maybe TRBD1 (6 bases). The CDR3 is 11 residues long. The germline V gene encodes CDR1 DFQATT and CDR2 SNEGSKA (reference sequence). This CDR3 reads CSTGQANEQYF. The CDR3 DNA is TGCAGCACAGGGCAGGCTAACGAGCAGTACTTC.

This chain joins TRBV28 and TRBJ2-3; 12 positions match TRBD2. Germline V gives CDR1 MDHEN, CDR2 SYDVKM. J was trimmed by 1 base and V by 6 bases; bases with no gene match: 2. This CDR3 has 15 residues. The CDR3 region has the DNA TGTGCCAGCAGAAGACTAGCGGGGGGCACAGATACGCAGTATTTT. This codes for CASRRLAGGTDTQYF.

The chain joins TRBV28 to TRBJ1-6, with TRBD1 identical over 10 bases. The junction had 10 bases not matched to a gene; V was cut back by 8 bases and J by 9 bases. The V gene's germline CDR1 is MDHEN and CDR2 SYDVKM. The CDR3 is made up of 15 amino acids. The CDR3 DNA reads as TGTGCCAGCCTTCCTCGGGACAGGGGTTTTTCACCCCTCCACTTT. Encoded protein: CASLPRDRGFSPLHF.

The J gene is TRBJ2-3, the V gene TRBV9; D gene uncertain. The CDR3 runs to 16 residues. Germline CDR1 is SGDLS and CDR2 is YYNGEE. V was cut by 0 bases and J by 4 bases, with 15 bases left in between. CDR3 DNA: TGTGCCAGCAGCGTAGCTCGGGTCCGAGCCGCAGATACGCAGTATTTT. Its protein is CASSVARVRAADTQYF.

This clone appeared once. J is TRBJ2-1 and V is TRBV19; D remains unclear. Per the germline V gene, CDR1 is LNHDA and CDR2 is SQIVND (reference sequence). CDR3 length equals 14 residues. With 7 bases removed from V and 9 bases from J, the gap between germline ends came to 19 bases. This chain's CDR3 is CASKLAPRFGEQFF. The CDR3, as DNA: TGTGCCAGTAAGTTGGCTCCGAGGTTCGGTGAGCAGTTCTTC.

The chain employs TRBV28 and TRBJ2-7; D gene ambiguous. The length of the CDR3 is 14 residues. Germline CDR1 and CDR2: MDHEN and SYDVKM. V lost 6 bases and J lost 2, with 14 bases in between. In DNA, the CDR3 is TGTGCCAGCAGCCTTCGAGGTCTTACCTACGAGCAGTACTTC. It is translated as CASSLRGLTYEQYF.

This chain links TRBV13 with TRBJ1-2; D remains ambiguous. There are 12 residues in the CDR3. V lost 5 bases to trimming and J lost 7 bases, with 11 bases between them. CDR1 and CDR2 from the germline V gene are PRHDT and FYEKMQ (reference sequence). The CDR3: CASSTRRSGYTF. In DNA, the CDR3 is TGTGCCAGCAGCACCCGAAGGAGTGGCTACACCTTC.